This T cell receptor (beta chain) was observed in a study of blood T cell repertoires in COVID-19. Study context: Spain, Italy and the United States supplied samples that represented acute and convalescent COVID-19.

In this sample, this clone turned up a few times. CDR3 size: 14 residues. The germline V and J ends were trimmed by 1 base and 7 bases, with 13 bases remaining between them. CDR1 is SGHTA and CDR2 is FQGNSA in the germline V gene. Produced via immunoSEQ multiplex PCR; TCRdb's table is partial and in-frame only. The sample lists 55,000 to 75,000 clones; 70% to 85% were seen once. The sequence derives from a woman in her sixties or seventies with acute or convalescent COVID-19. This chain links TRBV7-2 with TRBJ2-5; D is possibly TRBD2 (7 bases). The sequencing sample was made of peripheral blood. The CDR3 loop is CASSLERGGGTQYF. Written as DNA, the CDR3 is TGTGCCAGCAGCTTAGAGCGGGGAGGGGGGACCCAGTACTTC. Based on the CDR3 plus reference TRBV7-2 and TRBJ2-5, the full variable domain is GAGVSQSPSNKVTEKGKDVELRCDPISGHTALYWYRQSLGQGLEFLIYFQGNSAPDKSGLPSDRFSAERTGGSVSTLTIQRTQQEDSAVYLCASSLERGGGTQYFGPGTRLLVL.